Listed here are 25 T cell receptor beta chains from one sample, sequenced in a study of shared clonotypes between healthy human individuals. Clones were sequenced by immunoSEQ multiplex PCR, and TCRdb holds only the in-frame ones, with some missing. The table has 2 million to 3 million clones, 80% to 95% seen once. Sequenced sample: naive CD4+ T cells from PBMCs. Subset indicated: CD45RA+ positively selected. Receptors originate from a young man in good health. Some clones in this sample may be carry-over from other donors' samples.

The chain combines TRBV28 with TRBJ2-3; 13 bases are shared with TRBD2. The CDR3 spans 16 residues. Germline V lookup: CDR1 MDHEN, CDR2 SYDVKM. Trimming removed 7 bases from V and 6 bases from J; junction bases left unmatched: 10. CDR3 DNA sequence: TGTGCCAGCATCTTAGGGGGACTAGCGGGGATGGATACGCAGTATTTT. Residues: CASILGGLAGMDTQYF. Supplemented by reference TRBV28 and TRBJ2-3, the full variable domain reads DVKVTQSSRYLVKRTGEKVFLECVQDMDHENMFWYRQDPGLGLRLIYFSYDVKMKEKGDIPEGYSVSREKKERFSLILESASTNQTSMYLCASILGGLAGMDTQYFGPGTRLTVL.

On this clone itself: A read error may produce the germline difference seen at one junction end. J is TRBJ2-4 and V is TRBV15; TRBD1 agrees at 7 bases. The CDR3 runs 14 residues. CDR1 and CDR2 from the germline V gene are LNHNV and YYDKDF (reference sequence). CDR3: CATSSGTAENIQYF. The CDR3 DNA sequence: TGTGCCACCAGCAGCGGGACAGCCGAAAACATTCAGTACTTC.

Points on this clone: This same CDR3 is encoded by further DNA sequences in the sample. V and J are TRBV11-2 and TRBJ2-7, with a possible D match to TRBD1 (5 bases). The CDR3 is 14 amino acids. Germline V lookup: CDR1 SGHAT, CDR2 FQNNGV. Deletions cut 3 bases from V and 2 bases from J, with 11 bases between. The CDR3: CASSLGRGPYEQYF. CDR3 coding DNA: TGTGCCAGCAGCTTGGGAAGGGGCCCCTACGAGCAGTACTTC.

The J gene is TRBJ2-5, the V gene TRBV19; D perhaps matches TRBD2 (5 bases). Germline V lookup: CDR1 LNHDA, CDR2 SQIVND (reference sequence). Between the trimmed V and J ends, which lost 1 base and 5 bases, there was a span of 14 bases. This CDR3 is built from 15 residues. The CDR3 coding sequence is TGTGCCAGTAGTATAGCTTTCCCCCGCGGGGAGACCCAGTACTTC. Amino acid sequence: CASSIAFPRGETQYF.

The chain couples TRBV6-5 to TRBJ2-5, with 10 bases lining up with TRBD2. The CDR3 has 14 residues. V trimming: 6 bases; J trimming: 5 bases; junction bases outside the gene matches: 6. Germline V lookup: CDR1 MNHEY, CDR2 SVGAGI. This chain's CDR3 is CASRILAGEETQYF. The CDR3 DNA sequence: TGTGCCAGCAGGATCCTAGCGGGAGAGGAGACCCAGTACTTC.

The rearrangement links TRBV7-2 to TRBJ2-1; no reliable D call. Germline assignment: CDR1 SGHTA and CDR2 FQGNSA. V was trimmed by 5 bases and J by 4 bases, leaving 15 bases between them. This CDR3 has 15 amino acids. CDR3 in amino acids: CASSPMNPQYNEQFF. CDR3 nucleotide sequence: TGTGCCAGCAGCCCGATGAACCCGCAATACAATGAGCAGTTCTTC.

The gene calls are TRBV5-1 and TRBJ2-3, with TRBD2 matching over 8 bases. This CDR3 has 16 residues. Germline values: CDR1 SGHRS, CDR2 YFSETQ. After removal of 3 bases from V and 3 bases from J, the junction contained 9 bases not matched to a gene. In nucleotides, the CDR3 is TGCGCCAGCAGCTCGATAGCGGGATCGGGGACAGATACGCAGTATTTT. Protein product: CASSSIAGSGTDTQYF. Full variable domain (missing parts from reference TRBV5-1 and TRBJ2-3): KAGVTQTPRYLIKTRGQQVTLSCSPISGHRSVSWYQQTPGQGLQFLFEYFSETQRNKGNFPGRFSGRQFSNSRSEMNVSTLELGDSALYLCASSSIAGSGTDTQYFGPGTRLTVL.

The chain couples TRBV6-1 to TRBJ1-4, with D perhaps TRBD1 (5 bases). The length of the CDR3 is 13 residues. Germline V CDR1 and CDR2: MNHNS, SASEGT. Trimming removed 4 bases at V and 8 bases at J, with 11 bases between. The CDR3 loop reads CASSGRRGEKLFF. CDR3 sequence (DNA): TGTGCCAGCAGTGGTCGGCGGGGGGAAAAACTGTTTTTT.

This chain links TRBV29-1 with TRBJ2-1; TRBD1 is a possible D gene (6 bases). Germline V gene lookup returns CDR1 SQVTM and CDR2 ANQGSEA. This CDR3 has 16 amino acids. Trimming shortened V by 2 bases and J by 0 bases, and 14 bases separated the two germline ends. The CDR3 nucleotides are TGCAGCGTTGAATTTGGGGACAAGAGCTCCTACAATGAGCAGTTCTTC. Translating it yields CSVEFGDKSSYNEQFF.

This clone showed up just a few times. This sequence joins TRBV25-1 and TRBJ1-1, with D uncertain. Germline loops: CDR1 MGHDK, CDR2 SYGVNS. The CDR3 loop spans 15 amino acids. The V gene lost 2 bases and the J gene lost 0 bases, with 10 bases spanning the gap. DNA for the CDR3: TGTGCCAGCAGTGAAGAAATGGCCATGAACACTGAAGCTTTCTTT. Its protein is CASSEEMAMNTEAFF. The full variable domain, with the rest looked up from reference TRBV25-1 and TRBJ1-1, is EADIYQTPRYLVIGTGKKITLECSQTMGHDKMYWYQQDPGMELHLIHYSYGVNSTEKGDLSSESTVSRIRTEHFPLTLESARPSHTSQYLCASSEEMAMNTEAFFGQGTRLTVV.

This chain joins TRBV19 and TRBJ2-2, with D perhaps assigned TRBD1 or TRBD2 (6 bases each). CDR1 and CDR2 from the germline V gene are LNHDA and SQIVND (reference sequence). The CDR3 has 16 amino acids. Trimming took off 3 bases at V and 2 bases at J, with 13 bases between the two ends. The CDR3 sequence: CASSILGGLNTGELFF. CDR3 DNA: TGTGCCAGTAGTATTCTAGGGGGGCTTAACACCGGGGAGCTGTTTTTT.

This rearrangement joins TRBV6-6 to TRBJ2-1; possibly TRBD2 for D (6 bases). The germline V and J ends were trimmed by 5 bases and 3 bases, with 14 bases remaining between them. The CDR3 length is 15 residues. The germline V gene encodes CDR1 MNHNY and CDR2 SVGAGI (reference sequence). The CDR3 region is CASSPPGLSYNEQFF. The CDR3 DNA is TGTGCCAGCAGTCCCCCGGGACTGAGCTACAATGAGCAGTTCTTC.

For the CDR3, the DNA is TGTGCCAGCAGCTCCCTAGCGCTCAGCACAGATACGCAGTATTTT. Amino acids: CASSSLALSTDTQYF. This chain connects TRBV7-2 to TRBJ2-3, with a tentative D call TRBD2 (6 bases). From germline, CDR1 is SGHTA and CDR2 FQGNSA. Between the trimmed V and J ends, which lost 4 bases and 0 bases, there was a span of 11 bases. This CDR3 contains 15 residues.

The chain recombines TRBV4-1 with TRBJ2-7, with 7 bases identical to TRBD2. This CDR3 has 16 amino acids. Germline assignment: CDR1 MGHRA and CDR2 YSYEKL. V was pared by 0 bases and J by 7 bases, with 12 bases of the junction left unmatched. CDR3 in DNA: TGCGCCAGCAGCCAAGATTTGAGCGGGATCCTAGGGGAGCAGTACTTC. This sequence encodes CASSQDLSGILGEQYF.

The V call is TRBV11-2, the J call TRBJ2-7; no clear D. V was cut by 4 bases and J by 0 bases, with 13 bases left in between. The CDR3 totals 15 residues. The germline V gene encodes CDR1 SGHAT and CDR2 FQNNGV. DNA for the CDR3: TGTGCCAGCAGCTCTAGGACCTGGAGCTCCTACGAGCAGTACTTC. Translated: CASSSRTWSSYEQYF.

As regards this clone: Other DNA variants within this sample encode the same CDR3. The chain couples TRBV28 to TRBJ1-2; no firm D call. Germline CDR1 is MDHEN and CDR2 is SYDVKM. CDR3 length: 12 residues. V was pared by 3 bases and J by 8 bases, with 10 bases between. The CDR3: CASSFGQRGYTF. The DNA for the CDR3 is TGTGCCAGCAGTTTTGGTCAGCGCGGCTACACCTTC.

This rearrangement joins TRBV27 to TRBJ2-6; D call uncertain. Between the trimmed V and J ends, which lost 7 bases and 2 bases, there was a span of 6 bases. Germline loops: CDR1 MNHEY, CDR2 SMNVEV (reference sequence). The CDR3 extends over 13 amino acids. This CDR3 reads CASKVTGANVLTF. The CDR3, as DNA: TGTGCCAGCAAAGTTACTGGGGCCAACGTCCTGACTTTC.

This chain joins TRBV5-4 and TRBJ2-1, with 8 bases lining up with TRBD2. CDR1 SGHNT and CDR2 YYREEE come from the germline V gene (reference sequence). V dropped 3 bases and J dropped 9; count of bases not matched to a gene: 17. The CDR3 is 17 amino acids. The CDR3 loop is CASSYGYGTRGLGEQFF. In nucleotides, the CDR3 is TGTGCCAGCAGCTACGGGTACGGGACTAGAGGGTTGGGTGAGCAGTTCTTC.

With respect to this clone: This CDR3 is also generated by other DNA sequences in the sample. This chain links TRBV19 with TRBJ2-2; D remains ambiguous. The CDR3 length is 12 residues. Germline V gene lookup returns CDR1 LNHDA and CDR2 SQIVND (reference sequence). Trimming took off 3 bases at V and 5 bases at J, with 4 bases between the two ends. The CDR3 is CASSIGTGELFF. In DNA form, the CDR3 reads TGTGCCAGTAGTATTGGGACCGGGGAGCTGTTTTTT.

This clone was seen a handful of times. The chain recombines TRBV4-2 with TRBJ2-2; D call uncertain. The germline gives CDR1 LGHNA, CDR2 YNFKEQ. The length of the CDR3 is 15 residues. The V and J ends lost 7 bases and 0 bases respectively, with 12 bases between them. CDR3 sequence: CASNREVSNTGELFF. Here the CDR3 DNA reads TGTGCCAGCAACCGAGAGGTTTCGAACACCGGGGAGCTGTTTTTT.

The CDR3 loop reads CASSLMGHRSYEQYF. The CDR3 nucleotides read TGTGCCAGCAGTTTAATGGGACATCGTTCCTACGAGCAGTACTTC. V and J are TRBV28 and TRBJ2-7; tentative D call: TRBD1 (6 bases). The germline CDR1 and CDR2 sequences are MDHEN and SYDVKM. V lost 2 bases, J lost 1 base, and 12 bases lay in between. CDR3 length: 15 residues.

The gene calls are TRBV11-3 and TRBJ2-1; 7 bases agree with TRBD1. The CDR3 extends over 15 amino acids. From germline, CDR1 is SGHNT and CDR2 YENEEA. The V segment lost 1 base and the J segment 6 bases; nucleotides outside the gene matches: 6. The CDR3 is CASSLGQGRGNEQFF. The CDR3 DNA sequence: TGTGCCAGCAGCTTAGGACAGGGTAGGGGCAATGAGCAGTTCTTC.

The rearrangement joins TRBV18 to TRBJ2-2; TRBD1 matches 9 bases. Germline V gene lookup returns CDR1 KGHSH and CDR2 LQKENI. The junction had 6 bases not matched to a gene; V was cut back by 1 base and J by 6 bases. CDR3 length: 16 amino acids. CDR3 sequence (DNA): TGTGCCAGCTCACCACGGACAGGGGTGAGCCCCGGGGAGCTGTTTTTT. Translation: CASSPRTGVSPGELFF.

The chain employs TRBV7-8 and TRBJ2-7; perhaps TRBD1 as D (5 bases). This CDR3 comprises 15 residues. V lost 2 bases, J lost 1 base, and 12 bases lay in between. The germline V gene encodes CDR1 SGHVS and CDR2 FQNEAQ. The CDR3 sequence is CASSLRAGFSYEQYF. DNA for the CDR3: TGTGCCAGCAGCTTAAGGGCAGGGTTTTCCTACGAGCAGTACTTC.

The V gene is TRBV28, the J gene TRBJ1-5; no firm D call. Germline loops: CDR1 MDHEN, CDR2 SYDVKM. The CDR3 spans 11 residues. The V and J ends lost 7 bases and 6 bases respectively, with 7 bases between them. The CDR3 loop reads CASKSSQPQHF. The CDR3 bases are TGTGCCAGCAAATCTAGTCAGCCCCAGCATTTT.